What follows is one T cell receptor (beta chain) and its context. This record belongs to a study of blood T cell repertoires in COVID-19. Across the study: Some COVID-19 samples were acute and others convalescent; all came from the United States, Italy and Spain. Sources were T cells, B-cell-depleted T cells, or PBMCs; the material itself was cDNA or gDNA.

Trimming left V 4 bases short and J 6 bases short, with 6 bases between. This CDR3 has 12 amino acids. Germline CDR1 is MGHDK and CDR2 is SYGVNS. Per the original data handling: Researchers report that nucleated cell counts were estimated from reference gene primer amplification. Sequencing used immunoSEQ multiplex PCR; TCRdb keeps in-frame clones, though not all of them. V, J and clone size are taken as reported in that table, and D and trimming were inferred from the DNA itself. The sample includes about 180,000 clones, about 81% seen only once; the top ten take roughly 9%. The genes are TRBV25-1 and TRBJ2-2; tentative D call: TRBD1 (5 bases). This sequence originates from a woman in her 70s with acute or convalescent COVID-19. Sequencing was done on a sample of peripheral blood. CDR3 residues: CASSVGAGELFF. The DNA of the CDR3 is TGTGCCAGCAGTGTAGGGGCCGGGGAGCTGTTTTTT.